The following is a T cell receptor beta chain sequence with its context. This entry is derived from a study of blood T cell repertoires in COVID-19. Sequenced by immunoSEQ multiplex PCR; TCRdb stores in-frame clones only, minus some. Of around 230,000 clones listed, roughly 89% are singletons. Trimming took 2 bases from V and 0 from J, leaving 7 bases between them. CDR1 is PRHDT, CDR2 FYEKMQ, per germline (reference sequence). The CDR3 sequence is 14 residues long. Source material: PBMCs or T cells enriched from blood (not recorded which). This clonotype was obtained from a woman in her forties with acute COVID-19. The gene calls are TRBV13 and TRBJ1-1; D not certain. CDR3 sequence: CASSLRGMNTEAFF. CDR3 nucleotide sequence: TGTGCCAGCAGCTTACGGGGTATGAACACTGAAGCTTTCTTT.